Below, 32 T cell receptor beta chains from the same sample are listed, as sequenced in a study of blood T cell repertoires in COVID-19. Here immunoSEQ multiplex PCR was the method, and the copy in TCRdb shows in-frame clones only, minus some. This table holds tens of thousands of clones, more than 80% found once. Material for sequencing was peripheral blood. These receptor sequences come from an older woman with acute or convalescent COVID-19.

V is TRBV12-3 or TRBV12-4 and J is TRBJ2-1; 7 bases agree with TRBD2. J gave up 6 bases and V 4 bases, and 3 bases lay outside the gene matches. The CDR3 length is 13 residues. CDR3 DNA sequence: TGTGCCAGCAGTTCTAGGGAGGGCAATGAGCAGTTCTTC. Its protein is CASSSREGNEQFF.

The chain couples TRBV3-1 (or the pseudogene TRBV3-2) to TRBJ2-1, with D perhaps matching TRBD2 (7 bases). The CDR3 has 14 residues. CDR1 is LGHDT and CDR2 is YNNKEL in the germline V gene (reference sequence). V lost 8 bases and J lost 5, with 16 bases in between. The DNA of the CDR3 is TGTGCCAGCCTTGGGTCGGGGGGCGACAATGAGCAGTTCTTC. Residues: CASLGSGGDNEQFF.

V usage is TRBV19 and J usage is TRBJ2-2; maybe TRBD2 (5 bases). The CDR3 consists of 15 residues. The germline V gene has CDR1 LNHDA and CDR2 SQIVND (reference sequence). Trimming stripped 7 bases from V and 1 base from J, with 13 bases between. CDR3 in amino acids: CASILTGLNTGELFF. In DNA form, the CDR3 reads TGTGCCAGTATCCTGACGGGGTTGAACACCGGGGAGCTGTTTTTT.

This clone occurred once. The V call is TRBV2, the J call TRBJ2-7, with D tentatively TRBD1 (6 bases). Trimming pared 3 bases from V and 4 bases from J, leaving 10 bases between. This CDR3 is built from 13 residues. Germline V gives CDR1 SNHLY, CDR2 FYNNEI. This CDR3 is CASSDARGYEQYF. DNA for the CDR3: TGTGCCAGCAGTGACGCCAGGGGTTACGAGCAGTACTTC.

The chain couples TRBV30 to TRBJ1-2; D unclear. V lost 0 bases to trimming and J lost 2 bases, with 10 bases between them. The CDR3 is 14 residues long. Germline CDR1 GTSNPN, CDR2 SVGIG (reference sequence). The CDR3: CAWSVHSSNYGYTF. The CDR3 DNA is TGTGCCTGGAGTGTCCACAGTTCCAACTATGGCTACACCTTC.

The chain has TRBV7-9 and TRBJ1-1; D is perhaps TRBD1 (6 bases). The V end lost 5 bases, the J end lost 1 base, and 17 bases lay between the germline ends. CDR3 length: 16 amino acids. Per germline, CDR1 SEHNR and CDR2 FQNEAQ (reference sequence). The chain's CDR3 is CASSRSPGHQNTEAFF. The CDR3 nucleotides are TGTGCCAGCAGCCGGAGTCCGGGACACCAGAACACTGAAGCTTTCTTT.

The chain recombines TRBV11-1 with TRBJ1-6, with D maybe TRBD1 (5 bases). The CDR3 runs 15 residues. Germline values: CDR1 SGHAT, CDR2 FQDESV (reference sequence). With 1 base removed from V and 10 bases from J, the gap between germline ends came to 14 bases. The chain's CDR3 is CASSLEGREGSPLHF. CDR3 nucleotides: TGTGCCAGCAGCTTAGAGGGCAGGGAAGGCTCACCCCTCCACTTT.

The V gene is TRBV5-1, the J gene TRBJ2-7; 7 bases fit TRBD1. Germline trimming cut 0 bases from V and 3 bases from J; bases unmatched to any gene: 9. This CDR3 is built from 16 residues. The germline gives CDR1 SGHRS, CDR2 YFSETQ. The CDR3 DNA reads as TGCGCCAGCAGCTTGGGGCCTCGAGACAGGGACTACGAGCAGTACTTC. This translates into CASSLGPRDRDYEQYF.

The gene calls are TRBV29-1 and TRBJ1-4; TRBD1 might be the D (5 bases). The CDR3 length is 12 residues. The V gene lost 4 bases and the J gene lost 12 bases, with 15 bases spanning the gap. Germline CDR1 and CDR2: SQVTM and ANQGSEA. The CDR3 protein is CSVGQVGGELFF. The CDR3 DNA reads as TGCAGCGTTGGTCAGGTGGGGGGAGAACTGTTTTTT.

The chain links TRBV6-1 to TRBJ2-1, with a possible D match to TRBD1 (7 bases). The CDR3 is made up of 16 amino acids. The V and J ends lost 3 bases and 8 bases respectively, with 20 bases between them. Germline V gene sequence: CDR1 MNHNS, CDR2 SASEGT. The CDR3 DNA reads as TGTGCCAGCAGTGAGATCTGGGCGCCCAGGGGGGATGAGCAGTTCTTC. This gives the protein CASSEIWAPRGDEQFF.

The chain recombines TRBV6-5 with TRBJ2-7, with 8 positions matching TRBD2. Germline CDR1 is MNHEY and CDR2 is SVGAGI. Unmatched junction bases numbered 8, after V lost 6 bases and J lost 4 bases. The CDR3 contains 14 residues. The CDR3 reads CASSTGTRGYEQYF. In DNA, the CDR3 is TGTGCCAGCAGCACAGGGACTAGGGGTTACGAGCAGTACTTC.

The V gene is TRBV6-5, the J gene TRBJ2-1, with 8 bases that match TRBD2. Per the germline V gene, CDR1 is MNHEY and CDR2 is SVGAGI. The V gene end was trimmed by 0 bases and the J gene end by 7 bases; junction bases not matched to a gene: 2. The length of the CDR3 is 14 residues. CDR3 nucleotide sequence: TGTGCCAGCAGTTACTCGCGGGAGGTTAATGAGCAGTTCTTC. Its protein product is CASSYSREVNEQFF.

The V call is TRBV3-1 (or the pseudogene TRBV3-2), the J call TRBJ1-1; D is undetermined. V was trimmed by 7 bases and J by 7 bases, leaving 16 bases between them. The CDR3 covers 13 residues. The germline CDR1 and CDR2 sequences are LGHDT and YNNKEL (reference sequence). CDR3 coding DNA: TGTGCCAGCACCCTTGGCAGGTATAGTGAAGCTTTCTTT. This translates into CASTLGRYSEAFF.

The chain links TRBV10-1 to TRBJ2-2; no definite D call. The CDR3 runs to 12 residues. Germline CDR1 and CDR2: WNHNN and SYGVQD (reference sequence). V was pared by 5 bases and J by 5 bases, with 6 bases between. The CDR3 DNA sequence: TGCGCCAGCAGTAGAGAAACCGGGGAGCTGTTTTTT. Its translation: CASSRETGELFF.

The genes are TRBV29-1 and TRBJ1-2; tentatively, D is TRBD1 (6 bases). The CDR3 has 14 residues. Trimming cost V 6 bases and J 1 base, with 15 bases left between them. CDR1 is SQVTM, CDR2 ANQGSEA, per germline. DNA for the CDR3: TGCAGCGTCGCCCCGACAGGATATAACTATGGCTACACCTTC. Its translation: CSVAPTGYNYGYTF. Full variable domain (rest looked up from reference TRBV29-1 and TRBJ1-2): SAVISQKPSRDICQRGTSLTIQCQVDSQVTMMFWYRQQPGQSLTLIATANQGSEATYESGFVIDKFPISRPNLTFSTLTVSNMSPEDSSIYLCSVAPTGYNYGYTFGSGTRLTVV.

V usage is TRBV5-4 and J usage is TRBJ2-3; D may be TRBD2 (6 bases). Trimming took 4 bases from V and 5 from J, leaving 14 bases between them. This CDR3 contains 14 residues. CDR1 and CDR2 (germline): SGHNT, YYREEE (reference sequence). The CDR3 loop is CASSIRGSEDTQYF. CDR3 nucleotides: TGTGCCAGCAGCATCCGGGGGTCTGAAGATACGCAGTATTTT.

The chain employs TRBV7-3 and TRBJ1-1; the D gene is possibly TRBD1 (5 bases). Germline lookup yields CDR1 SGHTA and CDR2 FQGTGA. The CDR3 sequence is 13 residues long. The germline V and J ends were trimmed by 5 bases and 3 bases, with 10 bases remaining between them. CDR3 residues: CASSRDSYTEAFF. CDR3 sequence (DNA): TGTGCCAGCAGCCGAGACAGCTACACTGAAGCTTTCTTT. The whole variable domain, filled in from reference TRBV7-3 and TRBJ1-1, reads GAGVSQTPSNKVTEKGKYVELRCDPISGHTALYWYRQSLGQGPEFLIYFQGTGAADDSGLPNDRFFAVRPEGSVSTLKIQRTERGDSAVYLCASSRDSYTEAFFGQGTRLTVV.

The chain joins TRBV30 to TRBJ1-4; D possibly corresponds to TRBD1 (5 bases). CDR1 is GTSNPN and CDR2 is SVGIG in the germline V gene (reference sequence). The CDR3 is 17 residues long. V was trimmed by 2 bases and J by 4 bases, leaving 20 bases between them. CDR3 amino acids: CAWSRIHSDSDNEKLFF. The CDR3 coding sequence is TGTGCCTGGAGTAGAATTCACTCCGACAGCGATAATGAAAAACTGTTTTTT.

This clone occurred a few times. The chain uses TRBV3-1 (or the pseudogene TRBV3-2) and TRBJ1-2; D gene uncertain. This CDR3 spans 14 amino acids. Between the trimmed V and J ends, which lost 1 base and 6 bases, there was a span of 12 bases. CDR1 is LGHDT, CDR2 YNNKEL, per germline (reference sequence). The CDR3 nucleotides are TGTGCCAGCAGCCAAGTCGAAGGGAGACATGGCTACACCTTC. Its translation: CASSQVEGRHGYTF.

The genes are TRBV10-3 and TRBJ1-2; TRBD1 matches 10 bases. This CDR3 is built from 14 residues. V lost 6 bases, J lost 7 bases, and 8 bases stayed unmatched. Germline V gene sequence: CDR1 ENHRY, CDR2 SYGVKD. DNA for the CDR3: TGTGCCATCAGGGATGGGACAGGGGAGATTGGCTACACCTTC. It specifies CAIRDGTGEIGYTF.

This clone came up a few times. The DNA of the CDR3 is TGTGCCAGCTCCCCCCGGACAGGGAGCTCCTACGAGCAGTACTTC. This encodes CASSPRTGSSYEQYF. The chain is built from TRBV18 and TRBJ2-7, with 8 nucleotides matching TRBD1. CDR1 and CDR2 from the germline V gene are KGHSH and LQKENI. This CDR3 comprises 15 residues. The J segment lost 0 bases and the V segment lost 6 bases, leaving 7 bases of the junction unmatched. The full variable domain, with the rest looked up from reference TRBV18 and TRBJ2-7, is NAGVMQNPRHLVRRRGQEARLRCSPMKGHSHVYWYRQLPEEGLKFMVYLQKENIIDESGMPKERFSAEFPKEGPSILRIQQVVRGDSAAYFCASSPRTGSSYEQYFGPGTRLTVT.

V usage is TRBV11-2 and J usage is TRBJ2-1; 9 positions agree with TRBD1. CDR1 is SGHAT, CDR2 FQNNGV, per germline. The CDR3 length is 19 residues. After removal of 4 bases from V and 4 bases from J, the junction contained 17 bases not matched to a gene. DNA of the CDR3: TGTGCCAGCAGCTCACAGGGGGCCCGCCGAGATCCGTCTTACAATGAGCAGTTCTTC. Translated: CASSSQGARRDPSYNEQFF.

This clone has more than one count but fewer than ten. The chain is built from TRBV5-1 and TRBJ1-1; 8 bases map to TRBD1. Germline loops: CDR1 SGHRS, CDR2 YFSETQ. The CDR3 contains 16 residues. J lost 3 bases, V lost 1 base, and 8 bases had no gene match. CDR3: CASSLHLDRAYTEAFF. The CDR3 region has the DNA TGCGCCAGCAGCTTGCACCTGGACAGGGCCTACACTGAAGCTTTCTTT.

J is TRBJ2-7 and V is TRBV6-5; the D gene is possibly TRBD1 (6 bases). The V gene lost 0 bases and the J gene lost 6 bases, with 6 bases spanning the gap. Germline values: CDR1 MNHEY, CDR2 SVGAGI. The CDR3 extends over 12 amino acids. The CDR3 coding sequence is TGTGCCAGCAGTTACTCGACAGGCGAGCAGTACTTC. Its translation is CASSYSTGEQYF.

This clone appeared a few times. The chain uses TRBV12-3 or TRBV12-4 and TRBJ1-5; 8 nucleotides align to TRBD1. The CDR3 consists of 13 residues. V shed 6 bases, J shed 5 bases, and the junction held 3 bases outside the gene matches. CDR3 residues: CASSLTGDQPQHF. The CDR3 nucleotides read TGTGCCAGCAGCCTGACAGGGGATCAGCCCCAGCATTTT.

The J gene is TRBJ2-1, the V gene TRBV7-9, with D perhaps TRBD2 (5 bases). CDR1 and CDR2 (germline): SEHNR, FQNEAQ (reference sequence). Trimming left V 6 bases short and J 9 bases short, with 6 bases between. This CDR3 has 10 residues. The CDR3 DNA is TGTGCCAGCAGTCGGGGTGAGCAGTTCTTC. Translated, it gives CASSRGEQFF. Variable domain in full (rest from reference TRBV7-9 and TRBJ2-1): DTGVSQNPRHKITKRGQNVTFRCDPISEHNRLYWYRQTLGQGPEFLTYFQNEAQLEKSRLLSDRFSAERPKGSFSTLEIQRTEQGDSAMYLCASSRGEQFFGPGTRLTVL.

This chain links TRBV3-1 (or the pseudogene TRBV3-2) with TRBJ1-1, with D perhaps matching TRBD1 (5 bases). CDR3 length: 14 residues. V was clipped by 3 bases and J by 7 bases, with 15 bases between them. Germline V gene lookup returns CDR1 LGHDT and CDR2 YNNKEL (reference sequence). Written as DNA, the CDR3 is TGTGCCAGCAGCCAGAGGGACGGGGGTAATGAAGCTTTCTTT. The encoded protein is CASSQRDGGNEAFF.

The rearrangement links TRBV13 to TRBJ2-5, with D possibly being TRBD1 (6 bases). This CDR3 comprises 14 residues. Germline CDR1 and CDR2: PRHDT and FYEKMQ (reference sequence). V was cut by 3 bases and J by 0 bases, with 8 bases left in between. For the CDR3, the DNA is TGTGCCAGCAGCTTTGGGGGCAACCAAGAGACCCAGTACTTC. Its translation: CASSFGGNQETQYF.

V gene TRBV5-1 combines with J gene TRBJ2-2, with 10 bases aligning to TRBD1. The J segment lost 7 bases and the V segment lost 1 base, leaving 4 bases of the junction unmatched. The CDR3 runs 15 residues. The germline V gene has CDR1 SGHRS and CDR2 YFSETQ. For the CDR3, the DNA is TGCGCCAGCAGCTTGAGACAGGGGGCGAACGGGGAGCTGTTTTTT. Translated: CASSLRQGANGELFF.

The rearrangement links TRBV5-1 to TRBJ2-5, with 7 bases aligning to TRBD2. Germline V lookup: CDR1 SGHRS, CDR2 YFSETQ. The CDR3 is 14 amino acids. The V and J ends lost 4 bases and 2 bases, in that order; junction bases with no gene match: 5. The CDR3 DNA is TGCGCCAGCAGCGAGGGGAGGGCTCAAGAGACCCAGTACTTC. Its translation is CASSEGRAQETQYF.

The chain carries TRBV5-1 and TRBJ2-7; TRBD1 agrees at 8 bases. V lost 2 bases, J lost 12 bases, and 7 bases stayed unmatched. Germline V gene lookup returns CDR1 SGHRS and CDR2 YFSETQ. The CDR3 totals 12 residues. The chain's CDR3 is CASSFDGQGWYF. In DNA form, the CDR3 reads TGCGCCAGCAGCTTTGATGGACAGGGTTGGTACTTC.

The chain links TRBV7-6 to TRBJ1-5; TRBD1 aligns across 11 bases. Unmatched junction bases numbered 4, after V lost 4 bases and J lost 5 bases. The CDR3 has 15 amino acids. Germline V gives CDR1 SGHVS, CDR2 FNYEAQ. CDR3 region: CASSSMDRGHQPQHF. The CDR3 bases are TGTGCCAGCAGCTCAATGGACAGGGGGCATCAGCCCCAGCATTTT.